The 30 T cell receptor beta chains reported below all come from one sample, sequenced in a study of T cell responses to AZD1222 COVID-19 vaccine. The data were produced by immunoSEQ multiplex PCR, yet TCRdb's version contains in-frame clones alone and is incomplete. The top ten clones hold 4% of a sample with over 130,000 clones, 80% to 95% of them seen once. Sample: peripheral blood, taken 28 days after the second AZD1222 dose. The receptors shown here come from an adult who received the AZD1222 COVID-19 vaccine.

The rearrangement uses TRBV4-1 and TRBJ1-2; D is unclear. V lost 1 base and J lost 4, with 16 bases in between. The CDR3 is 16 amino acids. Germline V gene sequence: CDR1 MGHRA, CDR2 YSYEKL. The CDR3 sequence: CASSQGRQPLSYGYTF. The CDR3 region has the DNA TGCGCCAGCAGCCAAGGGCGGCAGCCCCTTTCCTATGGCTACACCTTC.

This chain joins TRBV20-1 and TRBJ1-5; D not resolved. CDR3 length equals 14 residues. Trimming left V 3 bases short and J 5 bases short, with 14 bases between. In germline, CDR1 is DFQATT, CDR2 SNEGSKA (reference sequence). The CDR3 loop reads CSASLPMGDQPQHF. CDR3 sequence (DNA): TGCAGTGCTAGTTTACCCATGGGTGATCAGCCCCAGCATTTT.

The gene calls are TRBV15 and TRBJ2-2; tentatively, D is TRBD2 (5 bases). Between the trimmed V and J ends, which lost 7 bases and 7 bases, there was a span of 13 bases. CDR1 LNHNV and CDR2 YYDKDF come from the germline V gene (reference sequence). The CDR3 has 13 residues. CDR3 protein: CATNSGFLGELFF. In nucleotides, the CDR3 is TGTGCCACCAATTCGGGGTTCCTCGGGGAGCTGTTTTTT.

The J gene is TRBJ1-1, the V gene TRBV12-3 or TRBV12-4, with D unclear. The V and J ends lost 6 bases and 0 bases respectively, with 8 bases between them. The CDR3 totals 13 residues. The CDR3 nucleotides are TGTGCCAGCAGACCGGGATTGAACACTGAAGCTTTCTTT. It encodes CASRPGLNTEAFF.

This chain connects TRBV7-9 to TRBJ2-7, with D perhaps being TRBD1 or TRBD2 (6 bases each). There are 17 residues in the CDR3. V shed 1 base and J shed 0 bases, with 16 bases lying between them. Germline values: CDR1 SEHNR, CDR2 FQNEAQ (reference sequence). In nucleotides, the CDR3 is TGTGCCAGCAGCTTAGAAACGGGCAGGGGACTCTCCTACGAGCAGTACTTC. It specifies CASSLETGRGLSYEQYF.

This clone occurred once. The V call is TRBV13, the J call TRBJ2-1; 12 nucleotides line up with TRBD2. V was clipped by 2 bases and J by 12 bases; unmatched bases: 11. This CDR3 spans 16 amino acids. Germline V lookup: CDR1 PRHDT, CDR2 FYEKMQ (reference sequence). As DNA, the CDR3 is TGTGCCAGCAGCTTAACCCTAGCGGGAGGGCGTAAGTGGCAGTTCTTC. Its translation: CASSLTLAGGRKWQFF.

The CDR3 reads CASQTSRGPVDNEQFF. CDR3 DNA sequence: TGTGCCAGCCAGACTAGCAGGGGCCCAGTAGACAATGAGCAGTTCTTC. This chain connects TRBV2 to TRBJ2-1; possible D gene TRBD2, 7 bases. V lost 8 bases to trimming and J lost 5 bases, with 22 bases between them. Germline CDR1 is SNHLY and CDR2 is FYNNEI. This CDR3 has 16 amino acids.

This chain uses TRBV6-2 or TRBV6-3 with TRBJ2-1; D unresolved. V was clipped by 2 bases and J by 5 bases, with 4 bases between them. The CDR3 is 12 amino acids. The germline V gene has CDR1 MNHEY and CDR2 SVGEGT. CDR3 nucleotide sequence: TGTGCCAGCAGTTACCCGAACAATGAGCAGTTCTTC. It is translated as CASSYPNNEQFF.

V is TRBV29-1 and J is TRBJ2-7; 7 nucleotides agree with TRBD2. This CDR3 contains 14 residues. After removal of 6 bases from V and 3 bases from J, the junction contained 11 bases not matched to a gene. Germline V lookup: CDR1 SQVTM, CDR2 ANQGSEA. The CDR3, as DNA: TGCAGCGTGGTCTTGGCGGGAGTCGGCTACGAGCAGTACTTC. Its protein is CSVVLAGVGYEQYF.

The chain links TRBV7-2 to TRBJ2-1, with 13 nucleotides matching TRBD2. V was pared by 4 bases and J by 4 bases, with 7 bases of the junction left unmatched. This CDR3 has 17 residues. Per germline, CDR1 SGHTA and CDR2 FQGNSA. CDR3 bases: TGTGCCAGCAGCTCCCGGCAGACTAGCGGGGGGTACAATGAGCAGTTCTTC. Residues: CASSSRQTSGGYNEQFF.

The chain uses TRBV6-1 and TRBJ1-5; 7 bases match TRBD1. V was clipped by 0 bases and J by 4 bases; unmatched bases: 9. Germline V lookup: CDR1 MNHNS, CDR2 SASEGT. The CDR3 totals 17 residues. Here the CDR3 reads CASSEARRGLVNQPQHF. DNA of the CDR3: TGTGCCAGCAGTGAAGCGCGGAGGGGGCTCGTTAATCAGCCCCAGCATTTT.

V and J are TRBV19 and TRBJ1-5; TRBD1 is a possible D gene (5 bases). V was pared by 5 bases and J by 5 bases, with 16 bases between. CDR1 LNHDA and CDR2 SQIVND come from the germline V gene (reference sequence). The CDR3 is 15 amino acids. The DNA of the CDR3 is TGTGCCAGTAGTTGGGGGTCGCAGACGTATCAGCCCCAGCATTTT. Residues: CASSWGSQTYQPQHF. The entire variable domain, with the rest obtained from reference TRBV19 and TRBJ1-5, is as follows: DGGITQSPKYLFRKEGQNVTLSCEQNLNHDAMYWYRQDPGQGLRLIYYSQIVNDFQKGDIAEGYSVSREKKESFPLTVTSAQKNPTAFYLCASSWGSQTYQPQHFGDGTRLSIL.

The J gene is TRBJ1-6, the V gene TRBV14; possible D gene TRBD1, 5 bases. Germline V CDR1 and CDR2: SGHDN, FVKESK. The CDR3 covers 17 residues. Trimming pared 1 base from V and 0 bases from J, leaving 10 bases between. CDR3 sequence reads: CASSQVQGASYNSPLHF. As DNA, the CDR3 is TGTGCCAGCAGCCAAGTTCAGGGAGCCTCCTATAATTCACCCCTCCACTTT.

The CDR3 region is CASSLIFTGQGLSQETQYF. DNA for the CDR3: TGTGCCAGCAGCTTAATCTTCACGGGGCAGGGGCTATCCCAAGAGACCCAGTACTTC. The genes are TRBV7-2 and TRBJ2-5; D might be TRBD1 (6 bases). Germline V gene data show CDR1 as SGHTA and CDR2 as FQGNSA. The CDR3 runs to 19 residues. V gave up 2 bases and J gave up 1 base, with 23 bases separating them.

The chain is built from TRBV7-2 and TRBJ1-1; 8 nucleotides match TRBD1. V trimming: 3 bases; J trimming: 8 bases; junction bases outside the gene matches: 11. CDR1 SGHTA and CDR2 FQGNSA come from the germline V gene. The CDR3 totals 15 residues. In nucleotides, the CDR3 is TGTGCCAGCAGCTTTACGACCAGGGGGCGGGCGGAAGCTTTCTTT. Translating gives CASSFTTRGRAEAFF. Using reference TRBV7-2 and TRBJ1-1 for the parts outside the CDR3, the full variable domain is GAGVSQSPSNKVTEKGKDVELRCDPISGHTALYWYRQSLGQGLEFLIYFQGNSAPDKSGLPSDRFSAERTGGSVSTLTIQRTQQEDSAVYLCASSFTTRGRAEAFFGQGTRLTVV.

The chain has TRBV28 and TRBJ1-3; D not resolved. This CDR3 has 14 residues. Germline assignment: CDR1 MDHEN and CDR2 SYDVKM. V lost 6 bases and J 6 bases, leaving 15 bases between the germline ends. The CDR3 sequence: CASRTFGALNTIYF. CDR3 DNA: TGTGCCAGCAGGACGTTTGGTGCCCTAAACACCATATATTTT.

CDR3 in amino acids: CASSKGYGATNEKLFF. In DNA, the CDR3 is TGTGCCAGCAGCAAAGGTTACGGTGCAACTAATGAAAAACTGTTTTTT. The V and J genes are TRBV9 and TRBJ1-4; no clear D gene. Trimming pared 4 bases from V and 0 bases from J, leaving 13 bases between. In germline, CDR1 is SGDLS, CDR2 YYNGEE. The CDR3 length is 16 residues.

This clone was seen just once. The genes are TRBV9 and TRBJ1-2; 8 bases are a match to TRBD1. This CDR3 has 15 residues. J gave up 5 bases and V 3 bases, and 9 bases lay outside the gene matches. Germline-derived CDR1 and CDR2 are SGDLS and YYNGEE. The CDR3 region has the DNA TGTGCCAGCAGCGGCCGGACAGGGTCGCGGTATGGCTACACCTTC. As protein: CASSGRTGSRYGYTF. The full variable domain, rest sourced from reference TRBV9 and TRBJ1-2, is DSGVTQTPKHLITATGQRVTLRCSPRSGDLSVYWYQQSLDQGLQFLIQYYNGEERAKGNILERFSAQQFPDLHSELNLSSLELGDSALYFCASSGRTGSRYGYTFGSGTRLTVV.

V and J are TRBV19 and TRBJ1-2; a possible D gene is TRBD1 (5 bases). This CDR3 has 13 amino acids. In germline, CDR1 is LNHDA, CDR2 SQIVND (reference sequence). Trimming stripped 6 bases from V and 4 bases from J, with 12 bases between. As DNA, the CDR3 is TGTGCCAGTAGGGGACCGAGGGGCTATGGCTACACCTTC. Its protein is CASRGPRGYGYTF. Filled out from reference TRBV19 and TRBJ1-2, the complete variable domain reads DGGITQSPKYLFRKEGQNVTLSCEQNLNHDAMYWYRQDPGQGLRLIYYSQIVNDFQKGDIAEGYSVSREKKESFPLTVTSAQKNPTAFYLCASRGPRGYGYTFGSGTRLTVV.

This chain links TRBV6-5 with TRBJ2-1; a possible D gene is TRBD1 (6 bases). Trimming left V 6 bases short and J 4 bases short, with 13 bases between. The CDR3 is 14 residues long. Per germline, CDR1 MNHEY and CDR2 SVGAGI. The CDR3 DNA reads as TGTGCCAGCAGGACCGGGACACCATACAATGAGCAGTTCTTC. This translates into CASRTGTPYNEQFF.

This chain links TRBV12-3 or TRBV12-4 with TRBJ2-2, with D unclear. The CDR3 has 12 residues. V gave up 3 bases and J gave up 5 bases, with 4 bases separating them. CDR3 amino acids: CASSFETGELFF. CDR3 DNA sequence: TGTGCCAGCAGTTTTGAGACCGGGGAGCTGTTTTTT.

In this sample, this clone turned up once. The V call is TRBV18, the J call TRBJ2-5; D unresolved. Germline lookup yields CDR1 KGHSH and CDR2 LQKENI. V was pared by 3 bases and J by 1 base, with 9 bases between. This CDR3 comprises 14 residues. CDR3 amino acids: CASSPRPLQETQYF. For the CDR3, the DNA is TGTGCCAGCTCACCCCGCCCTCTCCAAGAGACCCAGTACTTC.

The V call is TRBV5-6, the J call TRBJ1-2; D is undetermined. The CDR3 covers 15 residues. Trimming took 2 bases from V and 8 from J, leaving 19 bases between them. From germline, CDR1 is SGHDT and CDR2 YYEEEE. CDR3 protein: CASSFMLKASRGYTF. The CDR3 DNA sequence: TGTGCCAGCAGCTTTATGTTGAAGGCTTCGCGGGGCTACACCTTC. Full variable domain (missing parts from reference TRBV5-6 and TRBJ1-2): DAGVTQSPTHLIKTRGQQVTLRCSPKSGHDTVSWYQQALGQGPQFIFQYYEEEERQRGNFPDRFSGHQFPNYSSELNVNALLLGDSALYLCASSFMLKASRGYTFGSGTRLTVV.

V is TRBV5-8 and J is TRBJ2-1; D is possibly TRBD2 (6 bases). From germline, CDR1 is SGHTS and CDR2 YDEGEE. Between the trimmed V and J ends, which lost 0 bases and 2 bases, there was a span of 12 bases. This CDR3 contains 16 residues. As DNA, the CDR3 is TGTGCCAGCAGCTTGGCCTTCGGGACTCCCTACAATGAGCAGTTCTTC. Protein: CASSLAFGTPYNEQFF.

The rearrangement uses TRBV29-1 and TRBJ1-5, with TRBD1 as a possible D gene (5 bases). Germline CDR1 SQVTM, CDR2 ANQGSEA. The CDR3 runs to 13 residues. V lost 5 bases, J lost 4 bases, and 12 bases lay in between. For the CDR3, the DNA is TGCAGCGTTTCCTACGGGGGGAATCAGCCCCAGCATTTT. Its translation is CSVSYGGNQPQHF. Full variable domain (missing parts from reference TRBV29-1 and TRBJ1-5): SAVISQKPSRDICQRGTSLTIQCQVDSQVTMMFWYRQQPGQSLTLIATANQGSEATYESGFVIDKFPISRPNLTFSTLTVSNMSPEDSSIYLCSVSYGGNQPQHFGDGTRLSIL.

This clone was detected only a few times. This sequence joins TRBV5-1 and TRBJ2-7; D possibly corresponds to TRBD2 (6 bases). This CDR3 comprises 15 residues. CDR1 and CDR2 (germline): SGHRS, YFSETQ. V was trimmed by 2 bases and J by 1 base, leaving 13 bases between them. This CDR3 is CASSFDGRGSYEQYF. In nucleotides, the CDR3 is TGCGCCAGCAGCTTTGACGGGAGAGGGTCCTACGAGCAGTACTTC.

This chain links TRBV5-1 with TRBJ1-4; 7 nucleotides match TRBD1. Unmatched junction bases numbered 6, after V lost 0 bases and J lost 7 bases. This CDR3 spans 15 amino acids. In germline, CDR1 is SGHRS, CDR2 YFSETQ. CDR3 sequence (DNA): TGCGCCAGCAGCTTGGGCACAGGGGCTGGTGAAAAACTGTTTTTT. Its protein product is CASSLGTGAGEKLFF. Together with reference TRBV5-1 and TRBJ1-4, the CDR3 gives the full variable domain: KAGVTQTPRYLIKTRGQQVTLSCSPISGHRSVSWYQQTPGQGLQFLFEYFSETQRNKGNFPGRFSGRQFSNSRSEMNVSTLELGDSALYLCASSLGTGAGEKLFFGSGTQLSVL.

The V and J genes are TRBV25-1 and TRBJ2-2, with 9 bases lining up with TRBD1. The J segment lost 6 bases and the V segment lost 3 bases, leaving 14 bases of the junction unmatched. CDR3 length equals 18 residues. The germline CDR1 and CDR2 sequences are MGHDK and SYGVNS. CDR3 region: CASSDLSTDRGWAGELFF. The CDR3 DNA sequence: TGTGCCAGCAGTGATCTCAGTACAGACAGGGGGTGGGCCGGGGAGCTGTTTTTT.

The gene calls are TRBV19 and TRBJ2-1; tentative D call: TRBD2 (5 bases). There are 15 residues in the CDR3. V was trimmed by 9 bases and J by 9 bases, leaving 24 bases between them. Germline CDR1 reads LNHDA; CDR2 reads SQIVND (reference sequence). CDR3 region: CASTRGTRANGEQFF. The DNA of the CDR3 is TGTGCCAGCACACGGGGAACTCGGGCAAATGGTGAGCAGTTCTTC.

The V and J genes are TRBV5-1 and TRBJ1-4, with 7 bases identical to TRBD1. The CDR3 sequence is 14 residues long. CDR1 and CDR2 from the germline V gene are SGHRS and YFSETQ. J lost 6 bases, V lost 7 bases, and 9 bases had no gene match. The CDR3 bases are TGCGCCAGCTGCCCTACAGGGGCGGATGAAAAACTGTTTTTT. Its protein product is CASCPTGADEKLFF. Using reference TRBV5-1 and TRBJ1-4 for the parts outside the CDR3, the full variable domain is KAGVTQTPRYLIKTRGQQVTLSCSPISGHRSVSWYQQTPGQGLQFLFEYFSETQRNKGNFPGRFSGRQFSNSRSEMNVSTLELGDSALYLCASCPTGADEKLFFGSGTQLSVL.